One sample yielded the 27 T cell receptor beta chains listed below, sequenced in a study of CD8 T cells in ankylosing spondylitis. TCRdb ran MiXCR on the 5' RACE reads and lists one entry per CDR3 protein. The repertoire has 100,000 to 150,000 distinct CDR3 sequences, around 7% of them found once; the top ten carry 10% to 15%. The source material was blood, either unsorted or a sorted T cell fraction (not recorded which). The receptors come from a male donor with ankylosing spondylitis or in good health (not recorded which).

This clonotype was found many times. The chain employs TRBV5-1 and TRBJ2-2, with D tentatively TRBD1 (6 bases). The germline CDR1 and CDR2 sequences are SGHRS and YFSETQ. V was trimmed by 2 bases and J by 2 bases, leaving 10 bases between them. The CDR3 has 15 residues. DNA for the CDR3: TGCGCCAGCAGCTTCGCAGGGGACAACACCGGGGAGCTGTTTTTT. Translating gives CASSFAGDNTGELFF.

This clonotype was counted many times. The chain combines TRBV7-3 with TRBJ2-5, with 11 bases lining up with TRBD2. CDR1 is SGHTA and CDR2 is FQGTGA in the germline V gene. This CDR3 has 15 amino acids. The junction had 5 bases not matched to a gene; V was cut back by 6 bases and J by 2 bases. This CDR3 is CASRKGLAEQETQYF. CDR3 bases: TGTGCCAGCAGAAAGGGACTAGCGGAACAAGAGACCCAGTACTTC.

This clonotype was detected ten times or more. This chain uses TRBV7-6 with TRBJ1-6; D perhaps matches TRBD1 (6 bases). CDR1 is SGHVS, CDR2 FNYEAQ, per germline. Trimming cost V 1 base and J 13 bases, with 11 bases left between them. This CDR3 contains 13 residues. Here the CDR3 reads CASSLVQGVPLHF. CDR3 DNA: TGTGCCAGCAGCTTAGTACAGGGAGTCCCCCTCCACTTT.

This chain uses TRBV24-1 with TRBJ2-1; TRBD1 might be the D (5 bases). Trimming cost V 8 bases and J 4 bases, with 8 bases left between them. The CDR3 is 12 residues long. The V gene's germline CDR1 is KGHDR and CDR2 SFDVKD. The DNA of the CDR3 is TGTGCCACCAAAGACAGTTACAATGAGCAGTTCTTC. This encodes CATKDSYNEQFF.

The chain couples TRBV2 to TRBJ2-3; the match to TRBD1 covers 10 bases. Germline V gene data show CDR1 as SNHLY and CDR2 as FYNNEI. Trimming removed 7 bases from V and 2 bases from J; junction bases left unmatched: 6. The CDR3 is 15 residues long. As DNA, the CDR3 is TGTGCCAGCATACTCGGGACAGGGGCCACAGATACGCAGTATTTT. It is translated as CASILGTGATDTQYF. Full variable domain (remainder filled in from reference TRBV2 and TRBJ2-3): EPEVTQTPSHQVTQMGQEVILRCVPISNHLYFYWYRQILGQKVEFLVSFYNNEISEKSEIFDDQFSVERPDGSNFTLKIRSTKLEDSAMYFCASILGTGATDTQYFGPGTRLTVL.

There are many counts of this clonotype. This rearrangement joins TRBV7-9 to TRBJ2-1, with a tentative D call TRBD2 (5 bases). V lost 5 bases to trimming and J lost 6 bases, with 11 bases between them. From germline, CDR1 is SEHNR and CDR2 FQNEAQ (reference sequence). The CDR3 consists of 13 residues. CDR3 nucleotide sequence: TGTGCCAGCAGCCGGGTTAGCGTCAATGAGCAGTTCTTC. Translating gives CASSRVSVNEQFF.

In its sample, this clonotype was seen many times. The chain has TRBV30 and TRBJ2-7, with D hard to call. Germline assignment: CDR1 GTSNPN and CDR2 SVGIG (reference sequence). V gave up 0 bases and J gave up 4 bases, with 7 bases separating them. The CDR3 consists of 12 residues. The CDR3 loop is CAWSVTRYEQYF. The CDR3 nucleotides read TGTGCCTGGAGTGTTACCCGTTACGAGCAGTACTTC.

V and J are TRBV4-3 and TRBJ1-2; 10 bases align to TRBD1. V lost 3 bases, J lost 3 bases, and 4 bases stayed unmatched. Germline loops: CDR1 LGHNA, CDR2 YSLEER. The CDR3 runs 15 residues. This chain's CDR3 is CASSQDRGGDYGYTF. The CDR3, as DNA: TGCGCCAGCAGCCAGGACAGGGGGGGAGACTATGGCTACACCTTC.

This clonotype appeared many times. J is TRBJ2-7 and V is TRBV20-1; the D is unclear. Germline CDR1 DFQATT, CDR2 SNEGSKA (reference sequence). The CDR3 is made up of 13 amino acids. V was shortened by 2 bases and J by 3 bases, with 11 bases between the two germline ends. The CDR3 here is CSARRESLYEQYF. CDR3 DNA sequence: TGCAGTGCTAGACGCGAGTCCCTCTACGAGCAGTACTTC.

This clonotype appeared many times. Here the CDR3 reads CSARALRLAGGRENEQFF. DNA of the CDR3: TGCAGTGCTAGAGCACTTCGACTAGCGGGAGGAAGAGAGAATGAGCAGTTCTTC. The chain employs TRBV20-1 and TRBJ2-1, with TRBD2 matching over 13 bases. The CDR3 is 18 residues long. V lost 1 base, J lost 7 bases, and 13 bases stayed unmatched. Germline CDR1 is DFQATT and CDR2 is SNEGSKA (reference sequence).

The sample holds many counts of this clonotype. The chain combines TRBV12-3 or TRBV12-4 with TRBJ2-3; 10 bases align to TRBD1. The junction had 11 bases not matched to a gene; V was cut back by 10 bases and J by 4 bases. The CDR3 contains 15 residues. The CDR3 here is CATTPRDRGADTQYF. As DNA, the CDR3 is TGTGCCACCACGCCCCGGGACAGGGGAGCAGATACGCAGTATTTT.

The sample holds a few counts of this clonotype. The rearrangement uses TRBV20-1 and TRBJ2-6; D is perhaps TRBD1 or TRBD2 (5 bases each). V lost 0 bases, J lost 2 bases, and 11 bases lay in between. Looked up from germline, CDR1 is DFQATT and CDR2 is SNEGSKA (reference sequence). The CDR3 is made up of 16 amino acids. CDR3 coding DNA: TGCAGTGCTAGAGACCCCCAGGGAGCTGGGGCCAACGTCCTGACTTTC. Translating gives CSARDPQGAGANVLTF.

This clonotype has more than one count but fewer than ten. The V gene is TRBV18, the J gene TRBJ2-5; D remains ambiguous. Trimming shortened V by 2 bases and J by 5 bases, and 6 bases separated the two germline ends. The CDR3 runs to 12 residues. Germline CDR1 KGHSH, CDR2 LQKENI. CDR3 coding DNA: TGTGCCAGCTCACCAAGTTCGGAGACCCAGTACTTC. Translating it yields CASSPSSETQYF.

This clonotype was observed many times. The chain recombines TRBV20-1 with TRBJ2-1; 12 bases match TRBD2. The CDR3 runs 16 residues. J lost 8 bases, V lost 0 bases, and 8 bases had no gene match. Per germline, CDR1 DFQATT and CDR2 SNEGSKA (reference sequence). The CDR3 DNA follows: TGCAGTGCTAGAGATCCGGCTAGCGGGGGGGGAGATGAGCAGTTCTTC. Translation: CSARDPASGGGDEQFF.

This clonotype has at least ten counts. J is TRBJ2-2 and V is TRBV11-3; D is undetermined. CDR1 and CDR2 (germline): SGHNT, YENEEA. This CDR3 is 13 amino acids long. Trimming removed 4 bases from V and 9 bases from J, with 12 bases in between. The CDR3 region has the DNA TGTGCCAGCAGCTCTAGAGGCGGATGGGAGCTGTTTTTT. Translated: CASSSRGGWELFF.

The chain uses TRBV6-2 or TRBV6-3 and TRBJ2-1, with a weak D call TRBD2 (5 bases). Germline-derived CDR1 and CDR2 are MNHEY and SVGEGT. Deletions cut 5 bases from V and 5 bases from J, with 13 bases between. The CDR3 loop spans 14 amino acids. This chain's CDR3 is CASSEDSNNNEQFF. In nucleotides, the CDR3 is TGTGCCAGCAGTGAGGACTCCAACAACAATGAGCAGTTCTTC.

In its sample, this clonotype was seen many times. CDR3 residues: CASSSGNVPEAFF. The CDR3, as DNA: TGTGCCAGCAGCTCCGGAAATGTTCCTGAAGCTTTCTTT. The chain couples TRBV28 to TRBJ1-1; D is ambiguous. Trimming took off 6 bases at V and 6 bases at J, with 14 bases between the two ends. This CDR3 has 13 residues. In germline, CDR1 is MDHEN, CDR2 SYDVKM.

The CDR3 DNA reads TGTGCCAGCAGCTTAGCCGGGACTAGCACCTACAATGAGCAGTTCTTC. Encoded protein: CASSLAGTSTYNEQFF. The chain has TRBV7-2 and TRBJ2-1; 9 bases fit TRBD2. Germline V CDR1 and CDR2: SGHTA, FQGNSA. The CDR3 runs to 16 residues. Trimming removed 0 bases from V and 2 bases from J; junction bases left unmatched: 2.

This clonotype was found many times. The gene calls are TRBV18 and TRBJ1-5, with a weak D call TRBD1 (5 bases). Trimming stripped 2 bases from V and 6 bases from J, with 8 bases between. Germline V lookup: CDR1 KGHSH, CDR2 LQKENI. The CDR3 runs 13 residues. The CDR3 sequence: CASSPLDSQPQHF. The CDR3 nucleotides read TGTGCCAGCTCACCATTAGACAGTCAGCCCCAGCATTTT.

In its sample, this clonotype was seen many times. The J gene is TRBJ1-5, the V gene TRBV12-3 or TRBV12-4; the D is unclear. The germline V and J ends were trimmed by 7 bases and 0 bases, with 10 bases remaining between them. CDR3 length: 14 residues. The CDR3 region is CASTYGLSNQPQHF. CDR3 DNA sequence: TGTGCCAGCACTTATGGACTTAGCAATCAGCCCCAGCATTTT.

This clonotype has at least ten counts. The V call is TRBV11-2, the J call TRBJ2-5; 11 bases line up with TRBD2. Germline V gene data show CDR1 as SGHAT and CDR2 as FQNNGV. The CDR3 has 16 amino acids. The trim removed 4 bases at V and 3 bases at J, leaving 7 bases unmatched. The DNA of the CDR3 is TGTGCCAGCAGCTCTCTAGCGGGAGGATCCGAAGAGACCCAGTACTTC. Translated: CASSSLAGGSEETQYF.

This clonotype was detected only a few times. The chain is built from TRBV24-1 and TRBJ1-2, with 7 bases aligning to TRBD1. The CDR3 spans 15 residues. V gave up 4 bases and J gave up 4 bases; unmatched junction bases: 8. The germline gives CDR1 KGHDR, CDR2 SFDVKD. The CDR3 protein is CATSEKTGTVYGYTF. The CDR3 DNA reads as TGTGCCACCAGTGAGAAGACCGGGACAGTCTATGGCTACACCTTC.

This clonotype was seen many times. This chain joins TRBV2 and TRBJ2-1; 12 bases align to TRBD2. CDR1 is SNHLY, CDR2 FYNNEI, per germline. The CDR3 has 18 amino acids. Trimming took 7 bases from V and 8 from J; bases not matched to a gene: 18. The CDR3 loop is CASTSGTSGPSGRYEQFF. DNA of the CDR3: TGTGCCAGCACTTCCGGGACTAGCGGGCCTAGTGGCCGGTATGAGCAGTTCTTC.

The sample holds many counts of this clonotype. The V gene is TRBV4-1, the J gene TRBJ2-7; D gene uncertain. Germline CDR1 is MGHRA and CDR2 is YSYEKL. This CDR3 is 15 amino acids long. Trimming stripped 3 bases from V and 1 base from J, with 13 bases between. The CDR3 here is CASSQKTVGSYEQYF. The CDR3 nucleotides are TGCGCCAGCAGCCAGAAGACTGTTGGTTCCTACGAGCAGTACTTC.

About this clonotype itself: Being one base from a much bigger clone, this may be a read error. The chain couples TRBV3-1 to TRBJ2-3, with unresolved D. The CDR3 loop spans 15 amino acids. The V end lost 10 bases, the J end lost 0 bases, and 17 bases lay between the germline ends. Germline CDR1 is LGHDT and CDR2 is YNNKEL (reference sequence). The chain's CDR3 is CATTQGAPSTDTQYF. The CDR3 nucleotides read TGTGCCACCACCCAAGGCGCGCCAAGCACAGATACGCAGTATTTT.

The chain combines TRBV4-3 with TRBJ2-1, with D perhaps being TRBD1 or TRBD2 (5 bases each). Deletions cut 0 bases from V and 0 bases from J, with 12 bases between. Germline CDR1 LGHNA, CDR2 YSLEER. The CDR3 is 17 residues long. CDR3 DNA: TGCGCCAGCAGCCAAGATCGGGACGGACGCTCCTACAATGAGCAGTTCTTC. Translating it yields CASSQDRDGRSYNEQFF.

This clonotype was observed at least ten times. The chain has TRBV14 and TRBJ1-1, with D perhaps TRBD1 (6 bases). CDR3 length: 14 amino acids. V was pared by 1 base and J by 0 bases, with 6 bases between. Looked up from germline, CDR1 is SGHDN and CDR2 is FVKESK. DNA of the CDR3: TGTGCCAGCAGCCAAGGGACAGTGAACACTGAAGCTTTCTTT. It specifies CASSQGTVNTEAFF.